The 9 T cell receptor beta chains below were found in one sample sequenced in a study of shared clonotypes between healthy human individuals. Some clones are missing from TCRdb's copy, which holds only in-frame ones; the method was immunoSEQ multiplex PCR. This repertoire shows some 96,000 clones, over 40% found once; its top ten account for around 16%. The sample was PBMCs. The receptors were gathered from a woman aged 35 to 49 in good health. Some clones in this sample may be carry-over from other donors' samples.

This clone was counted at least ten times. V is TRBV14 and J is TRBJ2-7; D call uncertain. In germline, CDR1 is SGHDN, CDR2 FVKESK. CDR3 length: 12 residues. The V end lost 0 bases, the J end lost 2 bases, and 2 bases lay between the germline ends. This chain's CDR3 is CASSQDTYEQYF. The CDR3 DNA reads as TGTGCCAGCAGCCAAGACACCTACGAGCAGTACTTC.

There are many counts of this clone. The J gene is TRBJ2-5, the V gene TRBV5-1; possibly TRBD2 for D (6 bases). V was shortened by 6 bases and J by 4 bases, with 16 bases between the two germline ends. CDR1 is SGHRS, CDR2 YFSETQ, per germline. CDR3 length: 14 amino acids. The chain's CDR3 is CASTSGSGGETQYF. The CDR3 DNA reads TGCGCCAGCACTTCGGGCTCCGGGGGAGAGACCCAGTACTTC.

There are a few counts of this clone. CDR3 region: CASSPTSGRTSYNEQFF. The CDR3 coding sequence is TGTGCCAGCAGCCCGACTAGCGGGAGGACCTCCTACAATGAGCAGTTCTTC. The chain combines TRBV4-2 with TRBJ2-1; TRBD2 aligns across 13 bases. CDR1 and CDR2 (germline): LGHNA, YNFKEQ. The ends lost 4 bases at V and 0 bases at J; junction bases unmatched: 3. The CDR3 consists of 17 residues.

The genes are TRBV10-2 and TRBJ2-7; 7 bases agree with TRBD1. Germline V CDR1 and CDR2: WSHSY, SAAADI. CDR3 length: 13 amino acids. V shed 3 bases, J shed 4 bases, and the junction held 3 bases outside the gene matches. Here the CDR3 reads CASSEHRGYEQYF. CDR3 bases: TGCGCCAGCAGTGAACACAGGGGATACGAGCAGTACTTC.

The DNA of the CDR3 is TGTGCCAGCAGGGGGGACAGCAATTATGGCTACACCTTC. The encoded protein is CASRGDSNYGYTF. The V call is TRBV2, the J call TRBJ1-2; 7 bases line up with TRBD1. The CDR3 has 13 amino acids. Germline CDR1 and CDR2: SNHLY and FYNNEI. V lost 6 bases to trimming and J lost 5 bases; unmatched junction nucleotides: 6.

The chain recombines TRBV21-1 with TRBJ1-1; the table's D call, TRBD1, has no DNA check behind it. TRBV21-1 is annotated as a pseudogene. The CDR3 has 17 amino acids. The CDR3 region has the DNA TGTGCCAGCAGCTTGGCCAGGTTATCCACAGGAAACACTGAAGCTTTCTTT. Translation gives CASSLARLSTGNTEAFF.

The gene calls are TRBV27 and TRBJ2-1; D is tentatively TRBD1 or TRBD2 (6 bases each). The V end lost 5 bases, the J end lost 3 bases, and 14 bases lay between the germline ends. CDR3 length: 15 amino acids. Germline CDR1 and CDR2: MNHEY and SMNVEV (reference sequence). The CDR3 nucleotides are TGTGCCAGCAGTCTAAGGGGGAGGCTCTACAATGAGCAGTTCTTC. Encoded protein: CASSLRGRLYNEQFF.

J is TRBJ2-3 and V is TRBV29-1, with 16 bases lining up with TRBD2. Losses at the gene ends were 7 bases for V and 2 bases for J; bases not matched to a gene: 9. CDR3 length equals 17 residues. CDR1 is SQVTM, CDR2 ANQGSEA, per germline. The CDR3 spells CSASGTSGRAFTDTQYF. The CDR3 coding sequence is TGCAGCGCTTCCGGGACTAGCGGGAGGGCGTTCACAGATACGCAGTATTTT.

V and J are TRBV5-4 and TRBJ2-3; 13 nucleotides align to TRBD2. The CDR3 has 16 amino acids. CDR1 is SGHNT, CDR2 YYREEE, per germline (reference sequence). Unmatched junction bases numbered 6, after V lost 4 bases and J lost 4 bases. The DNA for the CDR3 is TGTGCCAGCAGCCCCCGGACTAGCGGGAGCGCAGATACGCAGTATTTT. This gives the protein CASSPRTSGSADTQYF.